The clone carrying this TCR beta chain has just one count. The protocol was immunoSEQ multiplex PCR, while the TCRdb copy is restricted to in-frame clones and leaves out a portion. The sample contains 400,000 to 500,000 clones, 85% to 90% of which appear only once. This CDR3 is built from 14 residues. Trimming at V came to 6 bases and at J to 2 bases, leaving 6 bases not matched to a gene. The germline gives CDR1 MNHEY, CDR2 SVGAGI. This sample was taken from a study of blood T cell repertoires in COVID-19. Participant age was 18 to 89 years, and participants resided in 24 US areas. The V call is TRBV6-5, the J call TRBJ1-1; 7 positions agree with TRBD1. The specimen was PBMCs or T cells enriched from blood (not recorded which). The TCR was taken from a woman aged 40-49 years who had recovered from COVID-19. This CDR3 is CASRWDSLNTEAFF. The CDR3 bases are TGTGCCAGCAGATGGGACAGTCTAAACACTGAAGCTTTCTTT.